This T cell receptor (beta chain) was observed in a study of monozygotic twins with inflammatory bowel disease. UMIs that included a 6-nucleotide sample barcode were added by template switching, which took place during cDNA synthesis. TCRdb reprocessed the 5' RACE reads; each CDR3 protein has one entry and no DNA is given. Its table lists about 330,000 distinct CDR3 sequences. Germline V gene data show CDR1 as SGHKS and CDR2 as YYEKEE (reference sequence). This CDR3 region has 17 residues. Worth noting for this clonotype: The antigen is not known.

The study, taken as a whole, reports: There was no support for any single strong signal or clonotype associated with IBD. Immunosuppressive treatments were not uniform, and this may have added variability to patient repertoires. Relative clonotype sharing with others was diminished in IBD patients versus healthy twins, particularly with disease activity.

The sequenced material came from blood. V gene TRBV5-5 combines with J gene TRBJ2-4; no DNA is available, so the TRBD2 call from TCRdb remains unchecked. This sequence originates from a human donor with ulcerative colitis or Crohn's disease, or a healthy co-twin of an affected twin (not recorded which). CDR3 in amino acids: CASSLESSGGLGNIQYF.